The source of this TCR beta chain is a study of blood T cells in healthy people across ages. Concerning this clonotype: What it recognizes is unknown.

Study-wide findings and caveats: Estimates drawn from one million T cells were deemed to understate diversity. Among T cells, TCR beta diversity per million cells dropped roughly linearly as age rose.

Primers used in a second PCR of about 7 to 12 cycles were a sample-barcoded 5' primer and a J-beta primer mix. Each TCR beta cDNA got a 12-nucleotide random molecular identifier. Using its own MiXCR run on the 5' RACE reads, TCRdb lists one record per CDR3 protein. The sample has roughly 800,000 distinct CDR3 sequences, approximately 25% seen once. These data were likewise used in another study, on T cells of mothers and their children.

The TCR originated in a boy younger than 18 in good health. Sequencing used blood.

CDR3 sequence (DNA): TGTGCCAGCAGCCAAGATCCCACCTACTATGGCTACACCTTC. Translated: CASSQDPTYYGYTF. The V gene is TRBV14, the J gene TRBJ1-2, with unresolved D. The CDR3 is 14 residues long. The germline V and J ends were trimmed by 0 bases and 3 bases, with 8 bases remaining between them. CDR1 and CDR2 (germline): SGHDN, FVKESK.